This record concerns one TCR beta chain sequence. The target antigen is unknown. The data are from a study of cytomegalovirus exposure and HLA in healthy donors. Study-wide results and caveats: Cytomegalovirus-associated status was assigned to 150 to 200 TCR beta chains.

The junction had 7 bases not matched to a gene; V was cut back by 5 bases and J by 10 bases. Germline CDR1 and CDR2: MNHNS and SASEGT. The CDR3 consists of 13 residues. PCR primers comprised 60 Vbeta and 13 Jbeta primers. TCRdb's copy holds only in-frame clones and misses some; the assay was immunoSEQ multiplex PCR. Of approximately 90,000 clones in the sample, about 80% were seen once. The clonotype comes from a male donor in good health and CMV-seronegative. The chain combines TRBV6-1 with TRBJ1-2; 10 nucleotides line up with TRBD1. Sequencing input: PBMCs. The chain's CDR3 is CASSTPGQGVYTF. CDR3 nucleotide sequence: TGTGCCAGCAGTACACCTGGACAGGGGGTCTACACCTTC.